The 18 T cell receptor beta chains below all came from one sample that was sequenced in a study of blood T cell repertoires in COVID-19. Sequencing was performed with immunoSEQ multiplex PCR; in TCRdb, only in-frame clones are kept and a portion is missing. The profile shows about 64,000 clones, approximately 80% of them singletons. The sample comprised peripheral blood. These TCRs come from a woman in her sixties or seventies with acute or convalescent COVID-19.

CDR3 region: CASSMIGTNSPLHF. The CDR3 DNA reads TGTGCCAGTAGTATGATTGGCACCAATTCACCCCTCCACTTT. The gene calls are TRBV19 and TRBJ1-6; the D is unclear. Looked up from germline, CDR1 is LNHDA and CDR2 is SQIVND (reference sequence). Trimming left V 3 bases short and J 7 bases short, with 10 bases between. The length of the CDR3 is 14 residues.

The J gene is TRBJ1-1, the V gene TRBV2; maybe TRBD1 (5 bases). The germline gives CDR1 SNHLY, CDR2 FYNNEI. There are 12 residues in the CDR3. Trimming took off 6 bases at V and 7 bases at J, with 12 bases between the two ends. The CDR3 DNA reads TGTGCCAGCAGCGACAGCCGATTTGAAGCTTTCTTT. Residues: CASSDSRFEAFF. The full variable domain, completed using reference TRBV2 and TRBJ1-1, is EPEVTQTPSHQVTQMGQEVILRCVPISNHLYFYWYRQILGQKVEFLVSFYNNEISEKSEIFDDQFSVERPDGSNFTLKIRSTKLEDSAMYFCASSDSRFEAFFGQGTRLTVV.

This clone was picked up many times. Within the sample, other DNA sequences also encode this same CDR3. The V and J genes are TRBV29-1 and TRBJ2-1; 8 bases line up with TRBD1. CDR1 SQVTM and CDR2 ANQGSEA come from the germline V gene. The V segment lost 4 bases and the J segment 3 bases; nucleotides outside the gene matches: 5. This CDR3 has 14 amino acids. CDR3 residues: CSVASGTGYNEQFF. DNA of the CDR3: TGCAGCGTTGCCTCCGGGACAGGCTACAATGAGCAGTTCTTC.

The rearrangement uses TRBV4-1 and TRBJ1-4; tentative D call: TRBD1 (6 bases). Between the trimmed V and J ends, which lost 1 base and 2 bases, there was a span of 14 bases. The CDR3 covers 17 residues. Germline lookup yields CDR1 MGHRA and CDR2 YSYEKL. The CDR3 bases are TGCGCCAGCAGCCAAGGCGGAACAGGGATTACTAATGAAAAACTGTTTTTT. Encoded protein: CASSQGGTGITNEKLFF.

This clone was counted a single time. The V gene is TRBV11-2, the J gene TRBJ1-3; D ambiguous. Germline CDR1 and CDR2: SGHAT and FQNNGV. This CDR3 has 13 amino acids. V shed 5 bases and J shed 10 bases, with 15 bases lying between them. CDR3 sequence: CASSARLRETIYF. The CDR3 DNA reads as TGTGCCAGCAGCGCGCGGTTGAGGGAAACCATATATTTT.

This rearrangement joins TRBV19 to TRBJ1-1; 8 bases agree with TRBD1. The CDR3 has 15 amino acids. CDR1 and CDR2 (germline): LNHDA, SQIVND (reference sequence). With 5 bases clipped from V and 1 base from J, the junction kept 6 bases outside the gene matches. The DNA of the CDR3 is TGTGCCAGTAGTGCGCCCGGGACAGGGAACACTGAAGCTTTCTTT. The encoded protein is CASSAPGTGNTEAFF. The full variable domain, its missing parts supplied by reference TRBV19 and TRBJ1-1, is DGGITQSPKYLFRKEGQNVTLSCEQNLNHDAMYWYRQDPGQGLRLIYYSQIVNDFQKGDIAEGYSVSREKKESFPLTVTSAQKNPTAFYLCASSAPGTGNTEAFFGQGTRLTVV.

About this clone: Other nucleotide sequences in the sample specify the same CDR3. The CDR3: CASSADFEQFF. CDR3 in DNA: TGTGCCAGCAGCGCGGACTTTGAACAGTTCTTC. The rearrangement links TRBV11-2 to TRBJ2-1, with a possible D match to TRBD2 (5 bases). CDR1 SGHAT and CDR2 FQNNGV come from the germline V gene. With 5 bases removed from V and 13 bases from J, the gap between germline ends came to 12 bases. The CDR3 totals 11 residues.

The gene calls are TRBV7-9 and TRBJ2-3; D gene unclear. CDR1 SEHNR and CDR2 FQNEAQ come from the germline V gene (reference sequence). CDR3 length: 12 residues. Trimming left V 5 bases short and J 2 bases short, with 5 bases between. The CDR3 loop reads CASSQITDTQYF. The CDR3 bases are TGTGCCAGCAGCCAGATCACAGATACGCAGTATTTT. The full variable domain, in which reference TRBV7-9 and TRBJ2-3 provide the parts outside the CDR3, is DTGVSQNPRHKITKRGQNVTFRCDPISEHNRLYWYRQTLGQGPEFLTYFQNEAQLEKSRLLSDRFSAERPKGSFSTLEIQRTEQGDSAMYLCASSQITDTQYFGPGTRLTVL.

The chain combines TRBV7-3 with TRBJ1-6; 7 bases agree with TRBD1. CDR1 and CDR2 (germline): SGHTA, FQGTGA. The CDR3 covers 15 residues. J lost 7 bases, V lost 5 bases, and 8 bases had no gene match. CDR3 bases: TGTGCCAGCAGCCCGACAGGGATCGGAAATTCACCCCTCCACTTT. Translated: CASSPTGIGNSPLHF.

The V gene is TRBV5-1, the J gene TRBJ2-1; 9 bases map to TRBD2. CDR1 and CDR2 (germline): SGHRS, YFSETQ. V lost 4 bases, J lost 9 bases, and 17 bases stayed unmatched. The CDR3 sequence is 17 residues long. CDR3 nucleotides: TGCGCCAGCAGCCCCCTGGGGCGGGGGGGGTCTGGAGGTGAGCAGTTCTTC. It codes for CASSPLGRGGSGGEQFF.

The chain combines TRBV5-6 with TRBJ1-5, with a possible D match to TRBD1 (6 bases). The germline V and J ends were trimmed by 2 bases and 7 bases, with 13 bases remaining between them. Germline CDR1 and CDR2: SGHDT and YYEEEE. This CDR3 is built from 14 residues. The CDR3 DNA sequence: TGTGCCAGCAGCTTAGTGGGACAAGAGCAGCCCCAGCATTTT. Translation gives CASSLVGQEQPQHF.

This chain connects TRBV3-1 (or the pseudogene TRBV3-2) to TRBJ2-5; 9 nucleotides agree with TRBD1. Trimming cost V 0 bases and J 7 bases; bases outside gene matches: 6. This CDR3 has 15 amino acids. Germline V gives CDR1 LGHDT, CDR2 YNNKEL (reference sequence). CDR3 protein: CASSQDRGQGPTQYF. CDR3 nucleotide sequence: TGTGCCAGCAGCCAAGATAGGGGACAGGGTCCGACCCAGTACTTC.

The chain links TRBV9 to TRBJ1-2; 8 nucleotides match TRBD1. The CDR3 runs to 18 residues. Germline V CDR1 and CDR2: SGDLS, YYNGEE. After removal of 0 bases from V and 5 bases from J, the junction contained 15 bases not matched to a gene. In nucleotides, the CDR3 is TGTGCCAGCAGCGTAGACGGGCCAGGGGGCCCGCTAAGTTATGGCTACACCTTC. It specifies CASSVDGPGGPLSYGYTF. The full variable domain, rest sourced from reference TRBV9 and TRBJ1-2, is DSGVTQTPKHLITATGQRVTLRCSPRSGDLSVYWYQQSLDQGLQFLIQYYNGEERAKGNILERFSAQQFPDLHSELNLSSLELGDSALYFCASSVDGPGGPLSYGYTFGSGTRLTVV.

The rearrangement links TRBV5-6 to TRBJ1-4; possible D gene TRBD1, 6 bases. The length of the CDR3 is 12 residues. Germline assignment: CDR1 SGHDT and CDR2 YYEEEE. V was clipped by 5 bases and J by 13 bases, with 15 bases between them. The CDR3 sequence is CASSITGYALFF. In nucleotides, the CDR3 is TGTGCCAGCAGTATCACAGGGTACGCACTGTTTTTT.

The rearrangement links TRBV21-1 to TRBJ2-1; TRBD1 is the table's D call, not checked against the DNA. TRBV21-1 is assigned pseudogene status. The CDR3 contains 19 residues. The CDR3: CASGEGQGTLRGSYNEQFF. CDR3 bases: TGTGCCAGCGGGGAGGGACAGGGAACTCTCAGGGGCTCCTACAATGAGCAGTTCTTC.

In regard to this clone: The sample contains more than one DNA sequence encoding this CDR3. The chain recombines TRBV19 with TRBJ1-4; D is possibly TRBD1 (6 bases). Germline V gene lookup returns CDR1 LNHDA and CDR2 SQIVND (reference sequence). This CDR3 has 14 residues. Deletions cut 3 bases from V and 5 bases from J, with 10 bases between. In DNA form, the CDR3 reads TGTGCCAGTAGTATTGGCCAGGGGAATGAAAAACTGTTTTTT. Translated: CASSIGQGNEKLFF. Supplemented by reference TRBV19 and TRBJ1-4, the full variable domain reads DGGITQSPKYLFRKEGQNVTLSCEQNLNHDAMYWYRQDPGQGLRLIYYSQIVNDFQKGDIAEGYSVSREKKESFPLTVTSAQKNPTAFYLCASSIGQGNEKLFFGSGTQLSVL.

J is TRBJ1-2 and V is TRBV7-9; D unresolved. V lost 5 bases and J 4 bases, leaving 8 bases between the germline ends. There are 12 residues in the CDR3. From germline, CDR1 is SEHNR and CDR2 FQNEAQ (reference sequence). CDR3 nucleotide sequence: TGTGCCAGCAGCCTAAATAGCTATGGCTACACCTTC. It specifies CASSLNSYGYTF.

For the CDR3, the DNA is TGTGCCAGCAGTGAAGTGGGACACACGACTGAAGCTTTCTTT. It specifies CASSEVGHTTEAFF. V usage is TRBV2 and J usage is TRBJ1-1, with TRBD1 as a possible D gene (6 bases). Trimming shortened V by 1 base and J by 5 bases, and 11 bases separated the two germline ends. This CDR3 is 14 amino acids long. Germline-derived CDR1 and CDR2 are SNHLY and FYNNEI.